The 16 T cell receptor beta chains presented below share a single source sample, sequenced in a study of blood T cell repertoires in COVID-19. The repertoire was sequenced with immunoSEQ multiplex PCR; TCRdb's copy has only in-frame clones and lacks some. Of hundreds of thousands of clones in the sample, 85% to 90% were seen once. The specimen sequenced was PBMCs or T cells enriched from blood (not recorded which). The receptors stem from a woman in her fifties or sixties who had recovered from COVID-19.

This clone was observed a single time. This sequence joins TRBV7-3 and TRBJ2-2, with 7 bases matching TRBD1. V was pared by 5 bases and J by 3 bases, with 9 bases of the junction left unmatched. Germline CDR1 is SGHTA and CDR2 is FQGTGA. CDR3 length: 16 amino acids. The CDR3 protein is CASSPQTGLDTGELFF. CDR3 DNA: TGTGCCAGCAGCCCTCAGACAGGGTTGGACACCGGGGAGCTGTTTTTT.

The chain joins TRBV4-1 to TRBJ2-3; D may be TRBD2 (6 bases). The V and J ends lost 1 base and 1 base respectively, with 15 bases between them. Germline CDR1 is MGHRA and CDR2 is YSYEKL. The CDR3 is 17 amino acids. CDR3 DNA sequence: TGCGCCAGCAGCCAAGGCCCTGCGGGGCCGCGCACAGATACGCAGTATTTT. This translates into CASSQGPAGPRTDTQYF.

This clone was seen only once. The J gene is TRBJ2-7, the V gene TRBV6-5, with D possibly being TRBD1 (6 bases). V lost 2 bases, J lost 1 base, and 15 bases lay in between. The germline V gene has CDR1 MNHEY and CDR2 SVGAGI. This CDR3 contains 16 residues. The CDR3 nucleotides are TGTGCCAGCAGTTACACGGTCCTGGGACAATCCTACGAGCAGTACTTC. Its protein product is CASSYTVLGQSYEQYF.

V and J are TRBV11-2 and TRBJ1-5; the D gene is possibly TRBD1 (6 bases). This CDR3 contains 16 residues. Per the germline V gene, CDR1 is SGHAT and CDR2 is FQNNGV. The V end lost 2 bases, the J end lost 6 bases, and 17 bases lay between the germline ends. The DNA of the CDR3 is TGTGCCAGCAGCTTATTAGCAGGGGCGATAGGTCAGCCCCAGCATTTT. It translates to CASSLLAGAIGQPQHF.

This clone was found once. J is TRBJ2-5 and V is TRBV18; maybe TRBD1 (5 bases). Trimming removed 4 bases at V and 5 bases at J, with 17 bases between. CDR3 length: 15 residues. CDR1 KGHSH and CDR2 LQKENI come from the germline V gene. In DNA form, the CDR3 reads TGTGCCAGCTCACAAACGGGCACAGGTCGGGAGACCCAGTACTTC. This translates into CASSQTGTGRETQYF.

The CDR3 DNA reads as TGTGCCAGCAGCCAAACTACAGCGGGTGGGGAGACCCAGTACTTC. Translation gives CASSQTTAGGETQYF. The V call is TRBV3-1 (or the pseudogene TRBV3-2), the J call TRBJ2-5, with a possible D match to TRBD2 (6 bases). Germline-derived CDR1 and CDR2 are LGHDT and YNNKEL (reference sequence). V shed 2 bases and J shed 5 bases, with 15 bases lying between them. The CDR3 loop spans 15 amino acids.

This clone was detected once. This rearrangement joins TRBV28 to TRBJ1-1; D uncertain. This CDR3 is built from 14 residues. V was clipped by 6 bases and J by 2 bases, with 13 bases between them. CDR1 is MDHEN and CDR2 is SYDVKM in the germline V gene. The CDR3 nucleotides are TGTGCCAGCAGCCTGAGGGTTTTTAACACTGAAGCTTTCTTT. It specifies CASSLRVFNTEAFF.

V usage is TRBV14 and J usage is TRBJ1-3; no clear D. The CDR3 totals 14 residues. V lost 4 bases and J 2 bases, leaving 9 bases between the germline ends. The germline gives CDR1 SGHDN, CDR2 FVKESK. CDR3 sequence reads: CASSPLIPGNTIYF. CDR3 sequence (DNA): TGTGCCAGCAGCCCACTAATTCCTGGAAACACCATATATTTT.

The chain has TRBV6-5 and TRBJ1-3, with D maybe TRBD1 (6 bases). Germline loops: CDR1 MNHEY, CDR2 SVGAGI. The CDR3 totals 15 residues. Trimming stripped 6 bases from V and 0 bases from J, with 12 bases between. The CDR3 nucleotides are TGTGCCAGCAGAAGAGGACAGCTCTCTGGAAACACCATATATTTT. This codes for CASRRGQLSGNTIYF.

The gene calls are TRBV7-2 and TRBJ2-7; perhaps TRBD2 as D (6 bases). V was cut by 5 bases and J by 4 bases, with 21 bases left in between. Germline V lookup: CDR1 SGHTA, CDR2 FQGNSA. This CDR3 has 16 residues. The DNA for the CDR3 is TGTGCCAGCAGCATCGTCGGGGCGGGAAATAGATACGAGCAGTACTTC. It encodes CASSIVGAGNRYEQYF.

J is TRBJ2-1 and V is TRBV11-3; D is unresolved. In germline, CDR1 is SGHNT, CDR2 YENEEA. This CDR3 is built from 14 residues. Trimming took 1 base from V and 4 from J, leaving 8 bases between them. CDR3 region: CASSLGLPYNEQFF. Here the CDR3 DNA reads TGTGCCAGCAGCTTAGGTCTCCCTTACAATGAGCAGTTCTTC.

The genes are TRBV10-2 and TRBJ1-1; D possibly corresponds to TRBD1 (5 bases). With 6 bases removed from V and 1 base from J, the gap between germline ends came to 6 bases. CDR1 is WSHSY and CDR2 is SAAADI in the germline V gene. There are 12 residues in the CDR3. As DNA, the CDR3 is TGCGCCAGCAGAACAGGGAACACTGAAGCTTTCTTT. Translated: CASRTGNTEAFF.

The J gene is TRBJ1-2, the V gene TRBV28; 8 bases align to TRBD1. With 5 bases clipped from V and 6 bases from J, the junction kept 14 bases outside the gene matches. This CDR3 is built from 16 residues. CDR1 and CDR2 from the germline V gene are MDHEN and SYDVKM. The CDR3 DNA reads as TGTGCCAGCAGTACGTTGCCAGGGGGCTTGATACATGGCTACACCTTC. Its translation: CASSTLPGGLIHGYTF.

This clone appeared a few times. The J gene is TRBJ2-7, the V gene TRBV9, with D maybe TRBD2 (6 bases). The CDR3 has 15 amino acids. Germline CDR1 and CDR2: SGDLS and YYNGEE. Trimming removed 0 bases from V and 6 bases from J, with 16 bases in between. CDR3 bases: TGTGCCAGCAGCGTAGCTACGGGGGAGATCGGCGAGCAGTACTTC. It yields the protein CASSVATGEIGEQYF. The full variable domain, in which reference TRBV9 and TRBJ2-7 provide the parts outside the CDR3, is DSGVTQTPKHLITATGQRVTLRCSPRSGDLSVYWYQQSLDQGLQFLIQYYNGEERAKGNILERFSAQQFPDLHSELNLSSLELGDSALYFCASSVATGEIGEQYFGPGTRLTVT.

This rearrangement joins TRBV7-9 to TRBJ1-2; maybe TRBD1 (6 bases). This CDR3 contains 19 residues. V was shortened by 5 bases and J by 1 base, with 26 bases between the two germline ends. CDR1 SEHNR and CDR2 FQNEAQ come from the germline V gene (reference sequence). CDR3 region: CASSAGVRTPNIFNYGYTF. CDR3 sequence (DNA): TGTGCCAGCAGCGCAGGGGTCCGGACACCAAACATTTTTAACTATGGCTACACCTTC.

V and J are TRBV5-4 and TRBJ2-1; TRBD1 might be the D (6 bases). The CDR3 consists of 15 residues. The V end was cut by 2 bases, the J end by 7 bases, with 16 bases between. Germline assignment: CDR1 SGHNT and CDR2 YYREEE (reference sequence). The CDR3 protein is CASSFTGRPGNEQFF. The CDR3 DNA reads as TGTGCCAGCAGCTTCACAGGGCGCCCAGGGAATGAGCAGTTCTTC.